These 22 T cell receptor beta chains were all obtained from the same sample, sequenced in a study of PD-1 blockade in classical Hodgkin lymphoma. Sequencing used immunoSEQ multiplex PCR; TCRdb keeps in-frame clones, though not all of them. Of around 30,000 clones detected, around four fifths appear once; the ten largest clones hold about 17%. Time point denoted: cycle 4 day 1 (C4D1), after five to seven weeks of nivolumab. All the patients suffered relapse after autologous stem cell transplantation, and brentuximab vedotin exposure differed. Sequencing used peripheral blood mononuclear cells (PBMCs), obtained before the fourth cycle of nivolumab. These receptors were obtained from a human donor with classical Hodgkin lymphoma.

The V call is TRBV5-4, the J call TRBJ1-2, with a tentative D call TRBD1 (5 bases). From germline, CDR1 is SGHNT and CDR2 YYREEE (reference sequence). The CDR3 sequence is 15 residues long. Trimming took off 0 bases at V and 4 bases at J, with 13 bases between the two ends. The CDR3 nucleotides read TGTGCCAGCAGCTTGGGGTCGGGGGATATCTATGGCTACACCTTC. It is translated as CASSLGSGDIYGYTF.

The chain has TRBV30 and TRBJ2-3; D is perhaps TRBD1 (5 bases). The CDR3 length is 13 residues. The V gene lost 8 bases and the J gene lost 0 bases, with 12 bases spanning the gap. CDR1 GTSNPN and CDR2 SVGIG come from the germline V gene (reference sequence). As DNA, the CDR3 is TGTGCCCACAGGAAACCTAGCACAGATACGCAGTATTTT. Translated, it gives CAHRKPSTDTQYF.

The rearrangement uses TRBV6-5 and TRBJ2-7; either TRBD1 or TRBD2 may fit D (5 bases each). Trimming left V 5 bases short and J 4 bases short, with 12 bases between. Germline loops: CDR1 MNHEY, CDR2 SVGAGI. The CDR3 runs to 13 residues. The CDR3 DNA reads TGTGCCAGCAGTAGGGACCGCTATTACGAGCAGTACTTC. Amino acid sequence: CASSRDRYYEQYF.

This sequence joins TRBV11-2 and TRBJ2-5, with TRBD2 identical over 9 bases. V gave up 1 base and J gave up 5 bases; unmatched junction bases: 11. Germline V CDR1 and CDR2: SGHAT, FQNNGV. This CDR3 is built from 17 residues. The CDR3, as DNA: TGTGCCAGCAGCTTAGGAAAGCGGGAGGTTGGAAAGGAGACCCAGTACTTC. Translated, it gives CASSLGKREVGKETQYF. Filled out from reference TRBV11-2 and TRBJ2-5, the complete variable domain reads EAGVAQSPRYKIIEKRQSVAFWCNPISGHATLYWYQQILGQGPKLLIQFQNNGVVDDSQLPKDRFSAERLKGVDSTLKIQPAKLEDSAVYLCASSLGKREVGKETQYFGPGTRLLVL.

The chain links TRBV10-2 to TRBJ2-7; 8 nucleotides align to TRBD2. The germline CDR1 and CDR2 sequences are WSHSY and SAAADI. The CDR3 totals 13 residues. V shed 10 bases, J shed 3 bases, and the junction held 8 bases outside the gene matches. The CDR3 nucleotides read TGCGCCACCGGGAGGCTAGCGGGCTACGAGCAGTACTTC. Protein product: CATGRLAGYEQYF.

The sample holds a few counts of this clone. The chain has TRBV7-8 and TRBJ2-2; possibly TRBD2 for D (5 bases). Germline CDR1 and CDR2: SGHVS and FQNEAQ. This CDR3 is built from 18 residues. V was cut by 5 bases and J by 1 base, with 20 bases left in between. The CDR3 is CASSPPSNERENTGELFF. CDR3 bases: TGTGCCAGCAGCCCACCTAGTAATGAACGGGAGAACACCGGGGAGCTGTTTTTT.

This chain uses TRBV27 with TRBJ1-1; 8 bases fit TRBD1. V was pared by 5 bases and J by 0 bases, with 5 bases of the junction left unmatched. CDR3 length: 15 amino acids. CDR1 MNHEY and CDR2 SMNVEV come from the germline V gene (reference sequence). CDR3 sequence reads: CASSTRQGMNTEAFF. CDR3 nucleotide sequence: TGTGCCAGCAGTACCCGACAGGGGATGAACACTGAAGCTTTCTTT.

This chain connects TRBV10-3 to TRBJ2-2; D ambiguous. The ends were cut back, 8 bases at V and 2 bases at J, with 6 bases in the middle. The CDR3 length is 12 residues. CDR1 is ENHRY and CDR2 is SYGVKD in the germline V gene. The CDR3 reads CAISRNTGELFF. The CDR3 region has the DNA TGTGCCATCTCCCGTAACACCGGGGAGCTGTTTTTT.

V usage is TRBV19 and J usage is TRBJ2-2; no definite D call. Germline V CDR1 and CDR2: LNHDA, SQIVND (reference sequence). The V and J ends lost 1 base and 0 bases respectively, with 15 bases between them. The CDR3 totals 18 residues. The CDR3 DNA sequence: TGTGCCAGTAGTATAGGCGGCATGTCTCGTTCGAACACCGGGGAGCTGTTTTTT. As protein: CASSIGGMSRSNTGELFF.

The V and J genes are TRBV28 and TRBJ2-6; no reliable D call. In germline, CDR1 is MDHEN, CDR2 SYDVKM. The germline V and J ends were trimmed by 6 bases and 0 bases, with 9 bases remaining between them. This CDR3 is built from 15 residues. The CDR3 here is CASRSGSSGANVLTF. The CDR3 coding sequence is TGTGCCAGCAGGTCTGGGTCCTCTGGGGCCAACGTCCTGACTTTC.

There are a few counts of this clone. The chain recombines TRBV6-1 with TRBJ1-1; maybe TRBD1 (5 bases). The CDR3 totals 14 residues. CDR1 and CDR2 from the germline V gene are MNHNS and SASEGT. Between the trimmed V and J ends, which lost 6 bases and 8 bases, there was a span of 19 bases. CDR3 sequence (DNA): TGTGCCAGCAGGATGGATTTGGGGCCGGGGGAAGCTTTCTTT. This gives the protein CASRMDLGPGEAFF.

This sequence joins TRBV27 and TRBJ2-5; D is unresolved. Germline V gene sequence: CDR1 MNHEY, CDR2 SMNVEV (reference sequence). Trimming removed 7 bases at V and 9 bases at J, with 15 bases between. This CDR3 contains 12 residues. The CDR3, as DNA: TGTGCCAGCAATTACCCGGGCGAAGCCCAGTACTTC. This encodes CASNYPGEAQYF.

This chain joins TRBV10-3 and TRBJ1-2, with D perhaps matching TRBD1 (6 bases). Between the trimmed V and J ends, which lost 6 bases and 0 bases, there was a span of 11 bases. The germline V gene has CDR1 ENHRY and CDR2 SYGVKD. The CDR3 covers 14 residues. The CDR3 DNA reads TGTGCCATCAGGGAGGACAGAGCTAACTATGGCTACACCTTC. This codes for CAIREDRANYGYTF.

The chain uses TRBV6-5 and TRBJ2-2; possibly TRBD2 for D (5 bases). The CDR3 extends over 14 amino acids. Trimming cost V 1 base and J 8 bases, with 11 bases left between them. CDR1 is MNHEY and CDR2 is SVGAGI in the germline V gene. CDR3 loop: CASSYLGEPGELFF. As DNA, the CDR3 is TGTGCCAGCAGTTACTTGGGAGAACCGGGGGAGCTGTTTTTT.

This clone has a single count. V usage is TRBV2 and J usage is TRBJ2-1; no firm D call. Trimming pared 5 bases from V and 7 bases from J, leaving 12 bases between. CDR1 is SNHLY and CDR2 is FYNNEI in the germline V gene. This CDR3 region has 13 residues. CDR3 protein: CASSQVVRNEQFF. In nucleotides, the CDR3 is TGTGCCAGCAGTCAAGTGGTCAGGAATGAGCAGTTCTTC.

The chain has TRBV19 and TRBJ2-2; 14 nucleotides match TRBD2. V lost 4 bases to trimming and J lost 6 bases; unmatched junction nucleotides: 7. Germline lookup yields CDR1 LNHDA and CDR2 SQIVND (reference sequence). This CDR3 has 17 residues. In DNA form, the CDR3 reads TGTGCCAGTAGTACGGGACTAGCGGGAGTTCGAGCCGGGGAGCTGTTTTTT. Residues: CASSTGLAGVRAGELFF.

In this sample, this clone turned up a few times. V and J are TRBV5-5 and TRBJ2-1; 7 positions agree with TRBD1. V gave up 3 bases and J gave up 8 bases; unmatched junction bases: 8. Per the germline V gene, CDR1 is SGHKS and CDR2 is YYEKEE (reference sequence). The CDR3 has 14 amino acids. The CDR3 is CASSSEQGSHEQFF. DNA for the CDR3: TGTGCCAGCAGCTCTGAACAGGGGAGCCATGAGCAGTTCTTC.

The genes are TRBV19 and TRBJ2-3; the match to TRBD1 covers 7 bases. The CDR3 totals 15 residues. V lost 2 bases to trimming and J lost 4 bases; unmatched junction nucleotides: 6. The germline V gene has CDR1 LNHDA and CDR2 SQIVND (reference sequence). In DNA, the CDR3 is TGTGCCAGTAGTATACGACAGGGATTTGCAGATACGCAGTATTTT. It translates to CASSIRQGFADTQYF.

The chain has TRBV9 and TRBJ2-2; D is unresolved. Germline CDR1 is SGDLS and CDR2 is YYNGEE. The CDR3 loop spans 15 amino acids. The germline V and J ends were trimmed by 0 bases and 10 bases, with 16 bases remaining between them. This chain's CDR3 is CASSVVPDHRTELFF. CDR3 nucleotide sequence: TGTGCCAGCAGCGTAGTTCCCGATCACCGGACGGAGCTGTTTTTT.

Only one count was recorded for this clone. CDR3 sequence (DNA): TGTGCCATCAGTGGGGTGGGGACCGGGGAGCTGTTTTTT. Its translation is CAISGVGTGELFF. The chain recombines TRBV10-3 with TRBJ2-2; D gene uncertain. Germline-derived CDR1 and CDR2 are ENHRY and SYGVKD. This CDR3 region has 13 residues. V lost 4 bases and J lost 5, with 8 bases in between.

This chain uses TRBV18 with TRBJ2-3; D possibly corresponds to TRBD1 (5 bases). Germline assignment: CDR1 KGHSH and CDR2 LQKENI. Trimming shortened V by 3 bases and J by 6 bases, and 16 bases separated the two germline ends. The CDR3 is 15 amino acids. DNA of the CDR3: TGTGCCAGCTCACCTCGGACATCCGGTCGGGATACGCAGTATTTT. It encodes CASSPRTSGRDTQYF.

Sample share makes this clone medium-sized. In DNA, the CDR3 is TGTGCCAGCAGCCGAGCGGGAGGGACCTACAATGAGCAGTTCTTC. It specifies CASSRAGGTYNEQFF. The rearrangement uses TRBV28 and TRBJ2-1; 10 positions agree with TRBD2. Looked up from germline, CDR1 is MDHEN and CDR2 is SYDVKM. Trimming cost V 6 bases and J 2 bases; bases outside gene matches: 4. CDR3 size: 15 residues.